The rows below give T cell receptor beta chains drawn from one sample of a study of blood T cells in healthy people across ages. One entry per CDR3 protein, called by TCRdb with MiXCR from the 5' RACE reads. The sample has roughly 1.4 million distinct CDR3 sequences, approximately 60% seen once. The sequenced sample consisted of blood. These receptors came from a man between 18 and 35 years old in good health. Each CDR3 is given with its conserved first and last residue. The D gene is left open where the match is weak. Rows may omit the clone size; those that give it use once, few, many or a size class.

TRBJ2-5 | NA | NA | TRBV6-1 | CASTTGPGPLYQETQYF | TGTGCCAGCACTACCGGGCCGGGGCCCCTGTACCAAGAGACCCAGTACTTC
TRBJ1-2 | NA | NA | TRBV6-1 | CASLEGTIYGYTF | TGTGCCAGCCTAGAGGGGACAATCTATGGCTACACCTTC
TRBJ2-2 | NA | NA | TRBV15 | CATSSPGLRELFF | TGTGCCACCAGCTCGCCCGGATTGAGGGAGCTGTTTTTT
TRBJ2-3 | NA | TRBD1 | TRBV11-1 | CASSLDWGRDRRRYSTDTQYF | TGTGCCAGCAGCTTGGATTGGGGCCGGGACAGGCGACGATATAGCACAGATACGCAGTATTTT
TRBJ1-4 | few | NA | TRBV6-5 | CASTGVIGEKLFF | TGTGCCAGCACCGGGGTCATCGGTGAAAAACTGTTTTTT
TRBJ2-3 | NA | NA | TRBV28 | CASSLMGAGDTQYF | TGTGCCAGCAGTTTAATGGGGGCAGGGGATACGCAGTATTTT
TRBJ1-6 | once | TRBD1 | TRBV11-2 | CASSSIGTGHSPLHF | TGTGCCAGCAGCTCGATCGGGACAGGGCATTCACCCCTCCACTTT
TRBJ1-4 | once | NA | TRBV30 | CARGARVDEKLFF | TGTGCCCGTGGGGCCAGGGTGGATGAAAAACTGTTTTTT
TRBJ2-7 | NA | NA | TRBV7-2 | CASTGRDTIQYEQYF | TGTGCCAGCACTGGCCGGGACACCATCCAATACGAGCAGTACTTC
TRBJ1-2 | NA | TRBD1 | TRBV29-1 | CSVEANRGYGYTF | TGCAGCGTTGAAGCCAACAGGGGCTATGGCTACACCTTC
TRBJ2-3 | NA | NA | TRBV6-2/TRBV6-3 | CASSWVERETDTQYF | TGTGCCAGCAGTTGGGTTGAAAGGGAGACAGATACGCAGTATTTT
TRBJ2-6 | once | NA | TRBV12-3/TRBV12-4 | CASSLTGLSGANVLTF | TGTGCCAGCAGTTTGACAGGACTTTCTGGGGCCAACGTCCTGACTTTC
TRBJ2-4 | few | TRBD1 | TRBV29-1 | CSVEERDRNIQYF | TGCAGCGTTGAAGAAAGGGACAGAAACATTCAGTACTTC
TRBJ2-3 | NA | TRBD2 | TRBV6-5 | CASSYEAGGPVDTQYF | TGTGCCAGCAGTTACGAGGCGGGGGGGCCGGTAGATACGCAGTATTTT
TRBJ1-2 | NA | NA | TRBV16 | CASSQRAGDADGYTF | TGTGCCAGCAGCCAACGAGCGGGGGATGCGGATGGCTACACCTTC
TRBJ1-2 | once | NA | TRBV20-1 | CSWGPEPFLYGYTF | TGCAGCTGGGGACCGGAGCCTTTCCTCTATGGCTACACCTTC
TRBJ2-7 | NA | NA | TRBV7-2 | CASQKGGTSTYEQYF | TGTGCCAGCCAGAAGGGGGGAACATCCACCTACGAGCAGTACTTC
TRBJ1-2 | once | NA | TRBV3-1 | CASSQDGRYSLDYDYTF | TGTGCCAGCAGCCAAGATGGGCGATACTCCCTGGACTATGACTACACCTTC
TRBJ2-7 | NA | NA | TRBV7-2 | CASSFVVVDVYEQYF | TGTGCCAGCAGCTTCGTGGTAGTAGATGTATACGAGCAGTACTTC
TRBJ2-7 | few | NA | TRBV29-1 | CSVSDPYEQYF | TGCAGCGTTTCGGACCCTTACGAGCAGTACTTC